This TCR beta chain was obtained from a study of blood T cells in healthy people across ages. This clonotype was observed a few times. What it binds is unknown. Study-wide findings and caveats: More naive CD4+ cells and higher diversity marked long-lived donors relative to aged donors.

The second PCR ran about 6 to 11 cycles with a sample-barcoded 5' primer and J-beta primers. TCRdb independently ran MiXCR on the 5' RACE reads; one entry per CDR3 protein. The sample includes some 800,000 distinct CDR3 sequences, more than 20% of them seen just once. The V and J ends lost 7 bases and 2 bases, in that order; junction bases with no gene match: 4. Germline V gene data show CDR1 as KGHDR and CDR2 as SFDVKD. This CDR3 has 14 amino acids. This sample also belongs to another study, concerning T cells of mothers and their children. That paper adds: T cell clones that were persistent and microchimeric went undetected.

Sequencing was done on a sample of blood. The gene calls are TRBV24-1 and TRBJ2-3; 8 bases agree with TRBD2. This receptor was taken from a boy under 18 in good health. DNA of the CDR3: TGTGCCACCAGGCACGGGAGGGACACAGATACGCAGTATTTT. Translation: CATRHGRDTDTQYF.